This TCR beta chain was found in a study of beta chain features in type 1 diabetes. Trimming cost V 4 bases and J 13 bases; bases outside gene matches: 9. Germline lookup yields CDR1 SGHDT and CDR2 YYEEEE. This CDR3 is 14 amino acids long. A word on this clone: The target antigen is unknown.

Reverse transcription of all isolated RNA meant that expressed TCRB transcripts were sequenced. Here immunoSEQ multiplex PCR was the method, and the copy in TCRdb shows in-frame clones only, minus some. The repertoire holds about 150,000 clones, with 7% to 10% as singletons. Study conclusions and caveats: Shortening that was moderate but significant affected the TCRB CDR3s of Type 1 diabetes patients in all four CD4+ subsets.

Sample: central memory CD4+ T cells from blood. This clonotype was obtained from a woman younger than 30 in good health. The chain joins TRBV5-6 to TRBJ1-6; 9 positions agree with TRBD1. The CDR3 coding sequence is TGTGCCAGCAGCCACAGGACAGGGGTTGGGCCCCTCCACTTT. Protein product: CASSHRTGVGPLHF. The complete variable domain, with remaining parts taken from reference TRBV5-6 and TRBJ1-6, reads DAGVTQSPTHLIKTRGQQVTLRCSPKSGHDTVSWYQQALGQGPQFIFQYYEEEERQRGNFPDRFSGHQFPNYSSELNVNALLLGDSALYLCASSHRTGVGPLHFGNGTRLTVT.